This passage covers 7 T cell receptor beta chains from one sample sequenced in a study of cytomegalovirus exposure and HLA in healthy donors. PCR primers comprised 60 Vbeta and 13 Jbeta primers. Profiling relied on immunoSEQ multiplex PCR, and the TCRdb table lists in-frame clones only, not all of them. The data show roughly 110,000 clones, around 76% seen once. The specimen sequenced was PBMCs. These receptors all stem from a woman in her thirties or forties in good health and CMV-seropositive.

This clone was detected a few times. This rearrangement joins TRBV15 to TRBJ1-1; D is possibly TRBD1 (5 bases). From germline, CDR1 is LNHNV and CDR2 YYDKDF (reference sequence). Between the trimmed V and J ends, which lost 0 bases and 8 bases, there was a span of 10 bases. The CDR3 totals 13 residues. CDR3 nucleotides: TGTGCCACCAGCAGAGATCAGGGCAGGGAAGCTTTCTTT. Translated: CATSRDQGREAFF. The variable domain in full, completed from reference TRBV15 and TRBJ1-1, reads DAMVIQNPRYQVTQFGKPVTLSCSQTLNHNVMYWYQQKSSQAPKLLFHYYDKDFNNEADTPDNFQSRRPNTSFCFLDIRSPGLGDTAMYLCATSRDQGREAFFGQGTRLTVV.

This chain uses TRBV6-5 with TRBJ1-3; D possibly corresponds to TRBD1 (5 bases). The ends were cut back, 8 bases at V and 2 bases at J, with 10 bases in the middle. Germline CDR1 is MNHEY and CDR2 is SVGAGI. This CDR3 spans 13 amino acids. DNA of the CDR3: TGTGCCAGCGGTTCCAGGGCTGGAAACACCATATATTTT. Protein: CASGSRAGNTIYF.

The chain couples TRBV7-2 to TRBJ1-1; possibly TRBD1 for D (6 bases). The germline V gene encodes CDR1 SGHTA and CDR2 FQGNSA. The germline V and J ends were trimmed by 3 bases and 4 bases, with 15 bases remaining between them. The CDR3 totals 15 residues. The DNA of the CDR3 is TGTGCCAGCAGCTTCCACATGGGGGGGGCCACTGAAGCTTTCTTT. Its translation: CASSFHMGGATEAFF.

The chain combines TRBV6-5 with TRBJ2-7, with D possibly being TRBD1 (5 bases). Germline V CDR1 and CDR2: MNHEY, SVGAGI. Trimming shortened V by 4 bases and J by 4 bases, and 11 bases separated the two germline ends. This CDR3 is 13 amino acids long. The CDR3 bases are TGTGCCAGCAGTTTCGACAGTACGTACGAGCAGTACTTC. Translating gives CASSFDSTYEQYF.

The chain uses TRBV6-1 and TRBJ2-7; 7 bases agree with TRBD1. Germline CDR1 and CDR2: MNHNS and SASEGT. The CDR3 contains 13 residues. The V and J ends lost 4 bases and 3 bases, in that order; junction bases with no gene match: 3. The CDR3 DNA reads TGTGCCAGCAGTGCGACAGGGCTCTACGAGCAGTACTTC. Translating it yields CASSATGLYEQYF.

The chain combines TRBV7-9 with TRBJ1-3; 8 bases line up with TRBD1. Germline V gives CDR1 SEHNR, CDR2 FQNEAQ (reference sequence). The CDR3 has 15 amino acids. With 5 bases clipped from V and 4 bases from J, the junction kept 7 bases outside the gene matches. The CDR3 DNA reads as TGTGCCAGCAGCCCACAGGGGGTGCCCGGAAACACCATATATTTT. Amino acid sequence: CASSPQGVPGNTIYF.

The chain is built from TRBV10-1 and TRBJ1-3; D possibly corresponds to TRBD1 (6 bases). Trimming stripped 9 bases from V and 5 bases from J, with 8 bases between. This CDR3 has 11 amino acids. Germline CDR1 reads WNHNN; CDR2 reads SYGVQD (reference sequence). DNA for the CDR3: TGCGCCAGACAGGGAAGAAACACCATATATTTT. Its protein is CARQGRNTIYF.